This passage covers 11 T cell receptor beta chains from one sample sequenced in a study of blood T cell repertoires in COVID-19. TCRdb's copy holds only in-frame clones and misses some; the assay was immunoSEQ multiplex PCR. This table has 300,000 to 400,000 clones, 86% appearing once. Source material: PBMCs or T cells enriched from blood (not recorded which). Receptor source: a woman between 40 and 55 years old with acute COVID-19.

This clone is a singleton in its sample. J is TRBJ2-3 and V is TRBV9; tentative D call: TRBD1 (6 bases). CDR1 is SGDLS and CDR2 is YYNGEE in the germline V gene. V lost 0 bases and J lost 2, with 13 bases in between. This CDR3 has 16 residues. The CDR3: CASSVDLDSPTDTQYF. CDR3 nucleotides: TGTGCCAGCAGCGTAGACCTGGACAGCCCCACAGATACGCAGTATTTT.

This chain uses TRBV7-9 with TRBJ2-5; 12 nucleotides agree with TRBD2. CDR1 is SEHNR, CDR2 FQNEAQ, per germline (reference sequence). After removal of 5 bases from V and 2 bases from J, the junction contained 9 bases not matched to a gene. The CDR3 is made up of 17 amino acids. For the CDR3, the DNA is TGTGCCAGCAGCAAGAGGGCTAGCGGGGGGGAACAAGAGACCCAGTACTTC. Protein: CASSKRASGGEQETQYF.

The J gene is TRBJ1-3, the V gene TRBV6-6; D gene unclear. The CDR3 is 15 residues long. Looked up from germline, CDR1 is MNHNY and CDR2 is SVGAGI (reference sequence). Trimming took off 5 bases at V and 3 bases at J, with 14 bases between the two ends. This chain's CDR3 is CASSTPREVGNTIYF. As DNA, the CDR3 is TGTGCCAGCAGTACCCCCCGGGAGGTTGGAAACACCATATATTTT.

CDR3: CARFTGGPITGGEFF. CDR3 sequence (DNA): TGTGCCAGATTTACCGGGGGGCCTATCACGGGTGGGGAGTTCTTC. The V gene is TRBV19, the J gene TRBJ2-1, with a weak D call TRBD2 (7 bases). CDR1 and CDR2 (germline): LNHDA, SQIVND (reference sequence). Trimming took off 9 bases at V and 14 bases at J, with 29 bases between the two ends. This CDR3 is 15 amino acids long.

This chain connects TRBV29-1 to TRBJ1-2, with a possible D match to TRBD1 (5 bases). V was clipped by 8 bases and J by 5 bases, with 18 bases between them. Germline-derived CDR1 and CDR2 are SQVTM and ANQGSEA. The CDR3 is made up of 13 amino acids. The CDR3 sequence: CSFATDSFYGYTF. In DNA, the CDR3 is TGCAGCTTCGCGACAGATTCTTTTTATGGCTACACCTTC.

The CDR3 loop reads CASGFGGNTEAFF. As DNA, the CDR3 is TGTGCTAGTGGTTTCGGGGGGAACACTGAAGCTTTCTTT. The chain links TRBV12-5 to TRBJ1-1; possibly TRBD1 for D (5 bases). The CDR3 runs to 13 residues. The germline CDR1 and CDR2 sequences are LGHNT and FRNRAP. V was shortened by 3 bases and J by 1 base, with 6 bases between the two germline ends.

The rearrangement uses TRBV11-3 and TRBJ2-7; possible D gene TRBD1, 6 bases. CDR3 size: 16 residues. V was clipped by 0 bases and J by 0 bases, with 12 bases between them. The germline V gene has CDR1 SGHNT and CDR2 YENEEA. The CDR3 coding sequence is TGTGCCAGCAGCTTAGATAGGCCAGGGGTCTCCTACGAGCAGTACTTC. Translating gives CASSLDRPGVSYEQYF.

The rearrangement joins TRBV19 to TRBJ2-7; D not certain. This CDR3 region has 16 residues. V was cut by 6 bases and J by 3 bases, with 21 bases left in between. Germline V gene sequence: CDR1 LNHDA, CDR2 SQIVND (reference sequence). The CDR3 region has the DNA TGTGCCAGTAGCCTCACGGCCGGAGAATTTAACTACGAGCAGTACTTC. Its protein is CASSLTAGEFNYEQYF.

This chain connects TRBV6-2 or TRBV6-3 to TRBJ1-1; the match to TRBD1 covers 7 bases. This CDR3 is built from 12 residues. After removal of 2 bases from V and 10 bases from J, the junction contained 4 bases not matched to a gene. CDR1 and CDR2 from the germline V gene are MNHEY and SVGEGT. This CDR3 reads CASSYRGLSAFF. The CDR3 DNA reads as TGTGCCAGCAGTTACAGGGGGCTGTCAGCTTTCTTT.

The CDR3 DNA reads as TGTGCCAGTAAAGGGCTACAGGGGCCAGCAATGAACACTGAAGCTTTCTTT. Translation gives CASKGLQGPAMNTEAFF. The V call is TRBV19, the J call TRBJ1-1; 7 nucleotides match TRBD1. Germline loops: CDR1 LNHDA, CDR2 SQIVND (reference sequence). V lost 7 bases and J lost 0; bases outside the gene matches: 14. This CDR3 contains 17 residues.

This chain uses TRBV11-2 with TRBJ1-4, with 8 nucleotides matching TRBD1. Germline CDR1 and CDR2: SGHAT and FQNNGV. V trimming: 1 base; J trimming: 8 bases; junction bases outside the gene matches: 6. The CDR3 has 15 residues. The CDR3 loop reads CASSLVGQGGEKLFF. The CDR3 coding sequence is TGTGCCAGCAGCTTAGTAGGACAGGGAGGGGAAAAACTGTTTTTT.